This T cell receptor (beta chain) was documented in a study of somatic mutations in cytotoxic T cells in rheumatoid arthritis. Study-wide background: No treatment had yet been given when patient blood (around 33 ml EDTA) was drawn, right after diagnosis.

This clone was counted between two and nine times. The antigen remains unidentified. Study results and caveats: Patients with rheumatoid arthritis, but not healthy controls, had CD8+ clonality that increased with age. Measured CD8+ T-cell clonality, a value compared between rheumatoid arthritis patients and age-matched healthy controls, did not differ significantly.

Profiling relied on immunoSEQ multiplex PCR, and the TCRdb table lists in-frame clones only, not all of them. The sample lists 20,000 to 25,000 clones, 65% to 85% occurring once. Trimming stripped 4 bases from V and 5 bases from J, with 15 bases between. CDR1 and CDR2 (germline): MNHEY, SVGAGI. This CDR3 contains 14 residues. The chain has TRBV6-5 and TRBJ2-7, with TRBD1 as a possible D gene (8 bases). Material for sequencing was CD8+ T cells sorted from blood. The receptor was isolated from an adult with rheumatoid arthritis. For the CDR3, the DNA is TGTGCCAGCAGTTTCGGGGGGACAGGAAACGAGCAGTACTTC. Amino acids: CASSFGGTGNEQYF.